The 21 T cell receptor beta chains given below trace back to one sample, sequenced in a study of blood T cell repertoires in COVID-19 (dated by TCRdb to about 2020). Libraries came from the immunoSEQ multiplex PCR assay. TCRdb stores this immuneACCESS table with in-frame sequences only. Part of the clones is absent; in the studies checked, under half of the shortfall reflects unresolved V genes, and no reason is known for the rest. The sample yields roughly 570,000 clones; about 89% were counted once. Roughly 8% of the sample is taken by the ten largest. The specimen sequenced was peripheral blood. All receptors come from a woman aged 50 to 60 with COVID-19, enrolled during active disease.

V usage is TRBV5-4 and J usage is TRBJ2-5, with 11 bases matching TRBD2. The CDR3 has 16 residues. Germline values: CDR1 SGHNT, CDR2 YYREEE (reference sequence). The junction had 5 bases not matched to a gene; V was cut back by 4 bases and J by 0 bases. CDR3 residues: CASSALGLADQETQYF. The CDR3 nucleotides are TGTGCCAGCAGCGCCCTGGGACTAGCGGACCAAGAGACCCAGTACTTC.

The chain links TRBV27 to TRBJ1-2; 8 nucleotides match TRBD1. This CDR3 has 16 amino acids. Germline V gene data show CDR1 as MNHEY and CDR2 as SMNVEV (reference sequence). After removal of 5 bases from V and 4 bases from J, the junction contained 12 bases not matched to a gene. This chain's CDR3 is CASSLHFQGAGYGYTF. In DNA, the CDR3 is TGTGCCAGCAGTCTCCATTTTCAGGGGGCGGGCTATGGCTACACCTTC.

The chain couples TRBV4-1 to TRBJ1-4; weak D call: TRBD1 (5 bases). With 4 bases removed from V and 1 base from J, the gap between germline ends came to 7 bases. The CDR3 totals 14 residues. The V gene's germline CDR1 is MGHRA and CDR2 YSYEKL. The CDR3 DNA reads TGCGCCAGCAGCCTAGGGGTAACTAATGAAAAACTGTTTTTT. This codes for CASSLGVTNEKLFF.

In its sample, this clone was seen once. J is TRBJ1-1 and V is TRBV11-2; D unclear. Per the germline V gene, CDR1 is SGHAT and CDR2 is FQNNGV. CDR3 size: 10 residues. Trimming shortened V by 8 bases and J by 3 bases, and 4 bases separated the two germline ends. CDR3 sequence: CASADTEAFF. As DNA, the CDR3 is TGTGCCAGCGCAGACACTGAAGCTTTCTTT.

The chain links TRBV7-6 to TRBJ1-3; D unresolved. Germline-derived CDR1 and CDR2 are SGHVS and FNYEAQ. The CDR3 consists of 13 residues. The germline V and J ends were trimmed by 5 bases and 8 bases, with 13 bases remaining between them. The DNA of the CDR3 is TGTGCCAGCAGCACTGACAATTGGGACACCATATATTTT. Its protein product is CASSTDNWDTIYF. The full variable domain, its missing parts supplied by reference TRBV7-6 and TRBJ1-3, is GAGVSQSPRYKVTKRGQDVALRCDPISGHVSLYWYRQALGQGPEFLTYFNYEAQQDKSGLPNDRFSAERPEGSISTLTIQRTEQRDSAMYRCASSTDNWDTIYFGEGSWLTVV.

This rearrangement joins TRBV6-6 to TRBJ2-3, with D possibly TRBD1 on 6 matching bases. The CDR3 is made up of 16 amino acids. The V gene lost 4 bases and the J gene lost 2 bases, with 16 bases spanning the gap. From germline, CDR1 is MNHNY and CDR2 SVGAGI (reference sequence). CDR3 in amino acids: CASSSPGQSSTDTQYF. In DNA form, the CDR3 reads TGTGCCAGCAGTTCCCCCGGACAGAGTTCCACAGATACGCAGTATTTT.

The J gene is TRBJ2-2, the V gene TRBV24-1; maybe TRBD1 (6 bases). The germline V and J ends were trimmed by 2 bases and 8 bases, with 23 bases remaining between them. The V gene's germline CDR1 is KGHDR and CDR2 SFDVKD. The CDR3 length is 18 residues. CDR3 amino acids: CATSDSAGTRVSSGELFF. In DNA form, the CDR3 reads TGTGCCACCAGTGATTCAGCCGGGACAAGGGTTTCATCGGGGGAGCTGTTTTTT.

The chain recombines TRBV6-5 with TRBJ1-2; D is ambiguous. V was cut by 6 bases and J by 2 bases, with 10 bases left in between. The CDR3 sequence is 13 residues long. Looked up from germline, CDR1 is MNHEY and CDR2 is SVGAGI. CDR3 region: CASRPTENYGYTF. The DNA of the CDR3 is TGTGCCAGCAGACCTACAGAGAACTATGGCTACACCTTC.

Only a few counts were recorded for this clone. In DNA form, the CDR3 reads TGTGCCAGCAGCTTAGTATCAGGCTTCTACGAGCAGTACTTC. It yields the protein CASSLVSGFYEQYF. This rearrangement joins TRBV7-2 to TRBJ2-7; D not resolved. V was shortened by 1 base and J by 3 bases, with 10 bases between the two germline ends. This CDR3 region has 14 residues. CDR1 and CDR2 from the germline V gene are SGHTA and FQGNSA.

The rearrangement uses TRBV7-9 and TRBJ1-1; D gene uncertain. The CDR3 extends over 14 amino acids. V was cut by 1 base and J by 1 base, with 7 bases left in between. Per germline, CDR1 SEHNR and CDR2 FQNEAQ (reference sequence). The chain's CDR3 is CASSLVAGNTEAFF. As DNA, the CDR3 is TGTGCCAGCAGCTTAGTGGCAGGGAACACTGAAGCTTTCTTT.

The chain uses TRBV9 and TRBJ2-3; the match to TRBD2 covers 9 bases. The CDR3 is made up of 16 amino acids. Germline V lookup: CDR1 SGDLS, CDR2 YYNGEE. Trimming at V came to 3 bases and at J to 0 bases, leaving 5 bases not matched to a gene. The CDR3: CASSGGRGGSTDTQYF. CDR3 DNA: TGTGCCAGCAGCGGCGGGAGGGGTGGGAGCACAGATACGCAGTATTTT. The full variable domain, its missing parts supplied by reference TRBV9 and TRBJ2-3, is DSGVTQTPKHLITATGQRVTLRCSPRSGDLSVYWYQQSLDQGLQFLIQYYNGEERAKGNILERFSAQQFPDLHSELNLSSLELGDSALYFCASSGGRGGSTDTQYFGPGTRLTVL.

V and J are TRBV19 and TRBJ2-5; 8 bases are a match to TRBD2. There are 14 residues in the CDR3. Trimming cost V 1 base and J 4 bases; bases outside gene matches: 2. The germline V gene encodes CDR1 LNHDA and CDR2 SQIVND (reference sequence). The CDR3 DNA reads as TGTGCCAGTAGTATAGGACTAGCGAGAGAGACCCAGTACTTC. Its translation: CASSIGLARETQYF.

The gene calls are TRBV19 and TRBJ2-1; possibly TRBD2 for D (7 bases). This CDR3 has 15 residues. V was clipped by 7 bases and J by 9 bases, with 22 bases between them. The germline CDR1 and CDR2 sequences are LNHDA and SQIVND (reference sequence). CDR3 DNA sequence: TGTGCCAGTACCGAGCGGGCCGGGGGGCGAAGTGAGCAGTTCTTC. It translates to CASTERAGGRSEQFF.

This chain links TRBV5-1 with TRBJ2-2, with 8 positions matching TRBD2. Germline-derived CDR1 and CDR2 are SGHRS and YFSETQ. This CDR3 region has 16 residues. V gave up 4 bases and J gave up 3 bases; unmatched junction bases: 8. The CDR3 DNA sequence: TGCGCCAGCAGCCTTACCCCGCGGGGGGACACCGGGGAGCTGTTTTTT. Its protein product is CASSLTPRGDTGELFF.

V usage is TRBV9 and J usage is TRBJ2-4, with 12 positions matching TRBD1. Germline V lookup: CDR1 SGDLS, CDR2 YYNGEE. The CDR3 sequence is 15 residues long. Trimming removed 3 bases from V and 7 bases from J; junction bases left unmatched: 5. Here the CDR3 reads CASSAMGQGANIQYF. The CDR3 nucleotides are TGTGCCAGCAGCGCGATGGGACAGGGGGCGAACATTCAGTACTTC.

CDR3 coding DNA: TGTGCCAGCAGCCCCGGGGGGTGGCCTAGCTCTGGGGCCAACGTCCTGACTTTC. Protein product: CASSPGGWPSSGANVLTF. The chain uses TRBV7-3 and TRBJ2-6, with 7 bases matching TRBD2. This CDR3 has 18 residues. Trimming took 5 bases from V and 0 from J; bases not matched to a gene: 10. CDR1 and CDR2 from the germline V gene are SGHTA and FQGTGA.

The genes are TRBV4-2 and TRBJ2-3; TRBD2 matches 7 bases. The CDR3 runs to 15 residues. Germline-derived CDR1 and CDR2 are LGHNA and YNFKEQ. The V and J ends lost 3 bases and 2 bases, in that order; junction bases with no gene match: 5. The CDR3 DNA is TGTGCCAGCAGCCAGGGGGAGGGAACCACAGATACGCAGTATTTT. Translated, it gives CASSQGEGTTDTQYF.

This clone has only one observation. The CDR3 nucleotides are TGTGCCAGCAGCCCGAGCGGGACTAGCGGAGATACGCAGTATTTT. Encoded protein: CASSPSGTSGDTQYF. The chain employs TRBV11-2 and TRBJ2-3; 11 bases are shared with TRBD2. The V and J ends lost 5 bases and 5 bases, in that order; junction bases with no gene match: 6. CDR3 length: 15 amino acids. Germline V CDR1 and CDR2: SGHAT, FQNNGV.

The chain uses TRBV4-1 and TRBJ1-2; 9 bases match TRBD1. V lost 3 bases, J lost 6 bases, and 8 bases stayed unmatched. CDR3 length: 15 residues. CDR1 MGHRA and CDR2 YSYEKL come from the germline V gene. The CDR3 is CASSQIEGQGNGYTF. As DNA, the CDR3 is TGCGCCAGCAGCCAGATCGAGGGACAGGGAAATGGCTACACCTTC.

The chain employs TRBV5-1 and TRBJ2-1; possible D gene TRBD2, 5 bases. CDR3 length: 12 amino acids. The V and J ends lost 8 bases and 10 bases respectively, with 16 bases between them. Per the germline V gene, CDR1 is SGHRS and CDR2 is YFSETQ. Written as DNA, the CDR3 is TGCGCCAGTGGCAGAGGGTTGGGAGAGCAGTTCTTC. This encodes CASGRGLGEQFF.

This chain uses TRBV7-2 with TRBJ2-5, with TRBD2 matching over 12 bases. This CDR3 is 16 amino acids long. The junction had 7 bases not matched to a gene; V was cut back by 3 bases and J by 5 bases. Per germline, CDR1 SGHTA and CDR2 FQGNSA. CDR3 nucleotide sequence: TGTGCCAGCAGCTTCTCTAGCGGGGGGGCTTTTGAGACCCAGTACTTC. Protein product: CASSFSSGGAFETQYF.